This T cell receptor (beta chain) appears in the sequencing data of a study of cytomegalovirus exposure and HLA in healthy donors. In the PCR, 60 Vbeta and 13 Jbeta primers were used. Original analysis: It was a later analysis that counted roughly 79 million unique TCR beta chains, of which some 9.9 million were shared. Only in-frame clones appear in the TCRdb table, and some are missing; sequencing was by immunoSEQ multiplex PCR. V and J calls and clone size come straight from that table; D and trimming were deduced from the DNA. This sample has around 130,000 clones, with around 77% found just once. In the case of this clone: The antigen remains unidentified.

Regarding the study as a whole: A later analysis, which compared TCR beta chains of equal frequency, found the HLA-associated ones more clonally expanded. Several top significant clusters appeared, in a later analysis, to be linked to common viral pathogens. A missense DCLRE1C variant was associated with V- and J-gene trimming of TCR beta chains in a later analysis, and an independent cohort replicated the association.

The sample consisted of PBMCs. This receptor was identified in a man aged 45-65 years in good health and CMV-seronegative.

The CDR3 sequence: CASSLWGGAEAFF. The CDR3 region has the DNA TGTGCCAGCAGTTTATGGGGGGGAGCTGAAGCTTTCTTT. This chain uses TRBV27 with TRBJ1-1, with a tentative D call TRBD1 (5 bases). This CDR3 is 13 amino acids long. The V end lost 1 base, the J end lost 6 bases, and 9 bases lay between the germline ends. Germline V gene data show CDR1 as MNHEY and CDR2 as SMNVEV (reference sequence).